The T cell receptor (beta chain) described here comes from a study of CD8+CD57+ T cells in acquired aplastic anemia. Overall study: Quantities of DNA derived from sorted CD4+ and CD8+ cells averaged around 3 ug. Study findings and constraints: Common to patients and controls were twenty-nine CD8+ CDR3 sequences.

Template material for TCR beta VDJ and CDR3 profiling consisted of genomic DNA. Each CDR3 protein gets one entry after TCRdb re-called the reads with MiXCR. The table includes about 150,000 distinct CDR3 sequences, over 50% detected once. Previously, flow cytometry had revealed CD8+CD57+ cell expansion in the patients chosen for sequencing. Everyone among the patients had severe acquired aplastic anemia. Trimming pared 4 bases from V and 4 bases from J, leaving 16 bases between. Germline CDR1 is SQVTM and CDR2 is ANQGSEA. The CDR3 is 14 amino acids. This clonotype was found once. What it binds is unknown.

The chain is built from TRBV29-1 and TRBJ1-2; possibly TRBD1 for D (6 bases). The sequence came from a human donor with aplastic anemia. The sequencing sample was made of sorted CD4+, CD8+, or CD8+CD57+ T cells (not recorded which) from PBMCs. In DNA, the CDR3 is TGCAGCGTTGTGATGGGCAGGGGCGGCTATGGCTACACCTTC. It yields the protein CSVVMGRGGYGYTF.